Shown below are 16 T cell receptor beta chains from a single sample sequenced in a study of T cells expressing NK-cell markers (dated by TCRdb to 2018 to 2021). Library preparation was by 5' RACE. Instrument used: Illumina HiSeq 2000. After the reads were reprocessed by TCRdb, one entry was made per CDR3 protein sequence, with no DNA. The sample's records list 300,000 to 500,000 distinct CDR3 sequences. Around 11% of the sample lies in the top ten. Specimen: blood T cells: a sorted CD56 or NKG2C T cell subset, CD4+ or CD8+ T cells, or bulk PBMC T cells (not recorded which). The receptors come from a woman in her forties or fifties in good health. Donor details come from another sample of the same person, matched by shared clones.

The chain joins TRBV5-1 to TRBJ2-5; checking the TCRdb D call of TRBD2 is not possible without DNA. The CDR3 is 15 residues long. Germline lookup yields CDR1 SGHRS and CDR2 YFSETQ. CDR3 region: CASSFSGIAVETQYF.

The chain is built from TRBV6-5 and TRBJ2-1; with no DNA, the TCRdb D assignment of TRBD2 cannot be verified. Germline CDR1 reads MNHEY; CDR2 reads SVGAGI. This CDR3 has 17 residues. This chain's CDR3 is CASSPPLRGGPYNEQFF.

The chain joins TRBV10-3 to TRBJ2-1. The CDR3 sequence is 11 residues long. CDR1 ENHRY and CDR2 SYGVKD come from the germline V gene. CDR3 loop: CAISSLNEQFF.

V is TRBV5-1 and J is TRBJ2-1; TCRdb selects TRBD2, and the lack of DNA leaves this call unchecked. Looked up from germline, CDR1 is SGHRS and CDR2 is YFSETQ. CDR3 size: 15 residues. CDR3 sequence: CASSLEGLANNEQFF.

The V call is TRBV7-9, the J call TRBJ2-1; TCRdb calls TRBD2, which cannot be checked without DNA. Germline assignment: CDR1 SEHNR and CDR2 FQNEAQ (reference sequence). This CDR3 has 14 residues. The CDR3 sequence is CASSLETRSDEQFF.

The V and J genes are TRBV5-6 and TRBJ2-3; there is no DNA to check the TCRdb D call of TRBD1. Per the germline V gene, CDR1 is SGHDT and CDR2 is YYEEEE. This CDR3 has 15 amino acids. This chain's CDR3 is CASTSWASPTDTQYF.

The gene calls are TRBV12-3 or TRBV12-4 and TRBJ2-3; TCRdb's D call, TRBD2, is unchecked because there is no DNA. This CDR3 has 17 residues. Here the CDR3 reads CASSFWSSGVLTDTQYF.

This CDR3 is CASSLGGAGGYEQYF. The chain has TRBV5-5 and TRBJ2-7; TCRdb designates TRBD2, a call that cannot be tested without DNA. The CDR3 extends over 15 amino acids. CDR1 is SGHKS, CDR2 YYEKEE, per germline (reference sequence).

The V gene is TRBV7-9, the J gene TRBJ1-2. Germline CDR1 is SEHNR and CDR2 is FQNEAQ (reference sequence). The CDR3 covers 13 residues. This CDR3 is CASSLALSGGYTF.

This rearrangement joins TRBV12-3 or TRBV12-4 to TRBJ1-2; without DNA, the TCRdb call of TRBD1 cannot be checked. CDR3 length equals 13 residues. The CDR3 sequence is CASKQQGGYGYTF.

V is TRBV12-3 or TRBV12-4 and J is TRBJ1-2; TCRdb's D call of TRBD1 is untestable without DNA. This CDR3 has 15 residues. CDR3 region: CASSGTGGANYGYTF.

This chain links TRBV24-1 with TRBJ2-1; TCRdb's assignment of TRBD1 cannot be checked, as there is no DNA. Germline CDR1 and CDR2: KGHDR and SFDVKD. CDR3 length: 15 residues. The CDR3 spells CATSDSGTAIDEQFF.

This chain joins TRBV20-1 and TRBJ1-4; TCRdb returns TRBD1, unconfirmable since there is no DNA. The CDR3 runs to 15 residues. The V gene's germline CDR1 is DFQATT and CDR2 SNEGSKA (reference sequence). The CDR3 reads CSAPRTGGTNEKLFF.

The chain links TRBV7-9 to TRBJ2-3; TCRdb calls TRBD1, which cannot be checked without DNA. This CDR3 is built from 15 residues. Germline values: CDR1 SEHNR, CDR2 FQNEAQ (reference sequence). The CDR3 is CASSPTQGGTDTQYF.

The rearrangement links TRBV6-5 to TRBJ2-3; the D gene TCRdb calls, TRBD1, cannot be checked with no DNA. The CDR3 has 19 residues. Germline CDR1 reads MNHEY; CDR2 reads SVGAGI. The CDR3 is CASSSPLGPTGTGMDTQYF.

The CDR3 sequence is CASSARTSGRLEQFF. The V call is TRBV2, the J call TRBJ2-1; TCRdb lists TRBD2, though no DNA is available to test this call. This CDR3 spans 15 amino acids. The germline V gene encodes CDR1 SNHLY and CDR2 FYNNEI. The complete variable domain, with remaining parts taken from reference TRBV2 and TRBJ2-1, reads EPEVTQTPSHQVTQMGQEVILRCVPISNHLYFYWYRQILGQKVEFLVSFYNNEISEKSEIFDDQFSVERPDGSNFTLKIRSTKLEDSAMYFCASSARTSGRLEQFFGPGTRLTVL.